This T cell receptor beta chain appears in the sequencing data of a study of T cells in Graves' hyperthyroidism and ophthalmopathy. As for the study in general: Blood was drawn when the patient was first diagnosed and still untreated.

This clonotype was picked up a small number of times. Its specificity is unknown. General study findings and limits: A model of 13 V-J pairs discriminated ophthalmopathy from stable hyperthyroidism. Model-based prediction identified ophthalmopathy a median roughly six months prior to its onset. Clonotypes that were expanded in thyroid above 0.001 mostly appeared in blood too.

Amplification of TCR beta CDR3 regions used RNA as the template. A set of HTBI primers served as the primers for a first-round RT-PCR of the TCR CDR3. One entry per CDR3 protein results from TCRdb running MiXCR on the multiplex PCR reads. The sample has approximately 530,000 distinct CDR3 sequences, 16% seen once. The CDR3 totals 15 residues. Trimming at V came to 1 base and at J to 2 bases, leaving 4 bases not matched to a gene. Germline CDR1 SGHRS, CDR2 YFSETQ. The sequencing sample was made of blood. The rearrangement links TRBV5-1 to TRBJ2-7, with 9 nucleotides matching TRBD1. The clonotype was recovered from a young woman with Graves' hyperthyroidism. CDR3 protein: CASSLRTGATYEQYF. The CDR3 nucleotides are TGCGCCAGCAGCTTGCGGACAGGGGCTACCTACGAGCAGTACTTC. Looking up the rest from reference TRBV5-1 and TRBJ2-7 gives the full variable domain: KAGVTQTPRYLIKTRGQQVTLSCSPISGHRSVSWYQQTPGQGLQFLFEYFSETQRNKGNFPGRFSGRQFSNSRSEMNVSTLELGDSALYLCASSLRTGATYEQYFGPGTRLTVT.